The rows below give T cell receptor beta chains drawn from one sample of a study of cytotoxic CD8 clonotypes in ibrutinib-treated CLL. Assay: immunoSEQ multiplex PCR; the TCRdb copy retains only in-frame clones and omits some. The data contain 100,000 to 150,000 clones, 70% to 90% of them singletons. The material sequenced was PBMCs, taken after 24 months of ibrutinib treatment. These TCRs come from a human donor with chronic lymphocytic leukemia. Both conserved end residues are part of each CDR3. The D gene is left open where the match is weak. The size of a clone is reported for some rows only, either as once, few or many, or as a class for expanded clones.

V gene	J gene	D gene	clone size	CDR3 DNA	CDR3 protein
TRBV25-1	TRBJ2-1	NA	NA	TGTGCCAGCAGTGGGCGCTGGGCCAGTGAGCAGTTCTTC	CASSGRWASEQFF
TRBV19	TRBJ1-1	TRBD1	NA	TGTGCCAGTAGCCTTAACAGGGGTAGCACTGAAGCTTTCTTT	CASSLNRGSTEAFF
TRBV7-9	TRBJ1-5	NA	NA	TGTGCCAGCAGCTTAGGGCAGGTCTTCAATCAGCCCCAGCATTTT	CASSLGQVFNQPQHF
TRBV5-5	TRBJ1-2	NA	NA	TGTGCCAGCAGCTTGGGGCGGGCCCAGGCTTATGGCTACACCTTC	CASSLGRAQAYGYTF
TRBV11-3	TRBJ2-3	NA	NA	TGTGCCAGCAGCTTAGCGGCGGCAGATACGCAGTATTTT	CASSLAAADTQYF
TRBV19	TRBJ2-4	NA	NA	TGTGCCAGTAGTATAGGGAACGGGCTAGCCAAAAACATTCAGTACTTC	CASSIGNGLAKNIQYF
TRBV5-6	TRBJ2-7	NA	NA	TGTGCCAGCAGCCCGGCGGGGGCGGGGTACGAGCAGTACTTC	CASSPAGAGYEQYF
TRBV28	TRBJ2-7	TRBD1	NA	TGTGCCAGCATCACCCGGACAGGGGGTAACGAGCAGTACTTC	CASITRTGGNEQYF
TRBV10-3	TRBJ2-5	TRBD1	NA	TGTGCCATCAGTGGACAGGGGGACCAAGAGACCCAGTACTTC	CAISGQGDQETQYF
TRBV7-2	TRBJ1-1	TRBD1	NA	TGTGCCAGCAGCTTAGCCGGACAGGGGGAAATTGTCTTT	CASSLAGQGEIVF
TRBV19	TRBJ1-3	TRBD1	NA	TGTGCCAGTAGTATAGGTCCCAGGGGGCGCGAAGGAAACACCATATATTTT	CASSIGPRGREGNTIYF
TRBV2	TRBJ1-5	NA	many	TGTGCCAGCAGCGGGGCTTATGGGCAGCCCCAGCATTTT	CASSGAYGQPQHF
TRBV7-3	TRBJ2-7	NA	NA	TGTGCCAGCAGTGGGGGCGGTTCTCTCGAGCAGTACTTC	CASSGGGSLEQYF
TRBV5-4	TRBJ2-5	NA	NA	TGTGCCAGCAGCTCCCGGGACATCCTTCTAGAGACCCAGTACTTC	CASSSRDILLETQYF
TRBV5-1	TRBJ2-5	TRBD2	NA	TGCGCCAGCAGCCCTGGTGGGACTAGCGGACAAGAGACCCAGTACTTC	CASSPGGTSGQETQYF
TRBV16	TRBJ2-1	NA	once	TGTGCCAGCAGCCAACCTGACAGATACAATGAGCAGTTCTTC	CASSQPDRYNEQFF
TRBV19	TRBJ2-5	NA	NA	TGTGCCAGTAGTATAGAAGGGGCCCAGTACTTC	CASSIEGAQYF
TRBV21-1	TRBJ2-3	NA	once	TGTGCCAGCGGGACAGGGGTGGATACGCAGTATTTT	CASGTGVDTQYF
TRBV4-1	TRBJ2-2	NA	NA	TGCGCCAGCAGCCAAAGCCAGCTCCAGGCGTTAGACACCGGGGAGCTGTTTTTT	CASSQSQLQALDTGELFF
TRBV18	TRBJ2-7	NA	NA	TGTGCCAGCTCACCAGGGAGGCCCGACGGGGCTTTCGCGCAGTACTTC	CASSPGRPDGAFAQYF
TRBV27	TRBJ1-2	NA	NA	TGTGCCAGCAGTTTATCCCCCGGCGGAGGCACTCTCTATGGCTACACCTTC	CASSLSPGGGTLYGYTF